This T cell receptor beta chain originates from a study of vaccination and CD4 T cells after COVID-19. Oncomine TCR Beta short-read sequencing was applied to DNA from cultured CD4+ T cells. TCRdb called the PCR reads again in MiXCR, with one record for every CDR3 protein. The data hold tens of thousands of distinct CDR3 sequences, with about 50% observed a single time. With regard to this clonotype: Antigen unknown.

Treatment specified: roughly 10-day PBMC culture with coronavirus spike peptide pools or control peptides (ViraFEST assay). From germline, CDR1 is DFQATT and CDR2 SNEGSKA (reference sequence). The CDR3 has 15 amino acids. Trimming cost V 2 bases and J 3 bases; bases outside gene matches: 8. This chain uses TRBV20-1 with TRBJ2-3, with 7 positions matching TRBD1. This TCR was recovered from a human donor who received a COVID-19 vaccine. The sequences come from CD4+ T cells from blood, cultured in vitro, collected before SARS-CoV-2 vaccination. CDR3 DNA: TGCAGTGCTAGATCCGGGACAGAGGGGACAGATACGCAGTATTTT. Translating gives CSARSGTEGTDTQYF.